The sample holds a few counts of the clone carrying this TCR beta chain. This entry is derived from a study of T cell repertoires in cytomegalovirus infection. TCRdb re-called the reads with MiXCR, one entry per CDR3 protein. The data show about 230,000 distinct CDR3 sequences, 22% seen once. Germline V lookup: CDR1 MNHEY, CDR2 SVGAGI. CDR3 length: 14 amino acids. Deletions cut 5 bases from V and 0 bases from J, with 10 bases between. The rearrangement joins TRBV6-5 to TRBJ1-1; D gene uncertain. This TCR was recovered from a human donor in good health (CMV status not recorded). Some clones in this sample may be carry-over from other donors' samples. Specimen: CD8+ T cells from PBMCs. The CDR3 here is CASSPSVMNTEAFF. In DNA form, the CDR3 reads TGTGCCAGCAGTCCCAGCGTGATGAACACTGAAGCTTTCTTT.